This note documents a single TCR beta chain sequence. Libraries were prepared by immunoSEQ multiplex PCR; TCRdb keeps only in-frame clonotypes and omits some of them. The sample lists around 63,000 clones; 95% to 98% were seen once. The data were taken from a study of technical replicates of blood from a handful of donors. Deletions cut 2 bases from V and 6 bases from J, with 26 bases between. The germline gives CDR1 KGHSH, CDR2 LQKENI. This CDR3 is 19 amino acids long. Specimen: T cells isolated from PBMCs. V is TRBV18 and J is TRBJ2-1; the D gene is possibly TRBD1 (5 bases). The TCR originated in a human donor in good health. The CDR3 spells CASSPGVQGVRAVGNEQFF. Here the CDR3 DNA reads TGTGCCAGCTCACCAGGCGTGCAGGGTGTAAGGGCGGTAGGCAATGAGCAGTTCTTC.